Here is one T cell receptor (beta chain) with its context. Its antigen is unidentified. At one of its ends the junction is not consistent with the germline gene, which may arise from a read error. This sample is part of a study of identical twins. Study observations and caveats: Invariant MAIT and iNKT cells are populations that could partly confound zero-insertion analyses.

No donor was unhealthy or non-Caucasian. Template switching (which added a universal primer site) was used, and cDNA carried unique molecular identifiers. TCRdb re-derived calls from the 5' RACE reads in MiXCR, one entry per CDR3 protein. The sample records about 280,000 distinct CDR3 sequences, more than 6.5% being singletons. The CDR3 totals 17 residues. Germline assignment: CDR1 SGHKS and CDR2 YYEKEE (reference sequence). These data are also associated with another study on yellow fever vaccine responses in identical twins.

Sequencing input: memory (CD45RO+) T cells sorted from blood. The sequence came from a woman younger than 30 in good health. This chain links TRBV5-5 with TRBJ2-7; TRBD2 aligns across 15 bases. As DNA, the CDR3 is TGTGCCAGCAGGTTGGGACTAGCGGGAGGCTACTCCTACGAGCAGTACTTC. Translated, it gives CASRLGLAGGYSYEQYF.